The rows below give T cell receptor beta chains drawn from one sample of a study of CD8 T cells in ankylosing spondylitis. TCRdb re-called the 5' RACE reads through MiXCR, storing one row per CDR3 protein. Of 200,000 to 250,000 distinct CDR3 sequences in the sample, over 9.5% were seen once. Material: blood, either unsorted or a sorted T cell fraction (not recorded which). These receptor sequences come from a male donor with ankylosing spondylitis or in good health (not recorded which). CDR3s include the opening cysteine and the closing phenylalanine or tryptophan. The D gene is left open where the match is weak. Size tells how often a clone was seen (once, few, many) or the class of an expanded clone, and some rows leave it out.

cdr3_length: 15
clone_size: .
j_call: TRBJ2-7
d_call: .
v_call: TRBV27
cdr3_aa: CASTPGQGATYEQYF
cdr3_nt: TGTGCCAGCACCCCCGGACAAGGCGCAACCTACGAGCAGTACTTC

cdr3_length: 16
clone_size: many
j_call: TRBJ2-3
d_call: .
v_call: TRBV27
cdr3_aa: CASSLSLREYTDTQYF
cdr3_nt: TGTGCCAGCAGTTTAAGCTTGCGGGAATACACAGATACGCAGTATTTT

cdr3_length: 13
clone_size: few
j_call: TRBJ1-2
d_call: .
v_call: TRBV27
cdr3_aa: CASSPMTGYGYTF
cdr3_nt: TGTGCCAGCAGTCCGATGACAGGTTATGGCTACACCTTC

cdr3_length: 13
clone_size: .
j_call: TRBJ2-5
d_call: .
v_call: TRBV5-1
cdr3_aa: CASSLDGQETQYF
cdr3_nt: TGCGCCAGCAGCCTCGACGGGCAAGAGACCCAGTACTTC

cdr3_length: 14
clone_size: once
j_call: TRBJ2-1
d_call: TRBD1
v_call: TRBV6-5
cdr3_aa: CASSSWDRDNEQFF
cdr3_nt: TGTGCCAGCAGTTCCTGGGACAGGGACAATGAGCAGTTCTTC

cdr3_length: 15
clone_size: many
j_call: TRBJ2-3
d_call: TRBD2
v_call: TRBV20-1
cdr3_aa: CSAPIAGETTDTQYF
cdr3_nt: TGCAGTGCCCCAATAGCGGGGGAGACCACAGATACGCAGTATTTT

cdr3_length: 13
clone_size: few
j_call: TRBJ2-5
d_call: .
v_call: TRBV7-3
cdr3_aa: CASSLDESTTQYF
cdr3_nt: TGTGCCAGCAGCTTAGACGAATCAACGACCCAGTACTTC

cdr3_length: 14
clone_size: .
j_call: TRBJ2-3
d_call: TRBD1
v_call: TRBV7-9
cdr3_aa: CASVRDRGIDTQYF
cdr3_nt: TGTGCCAGCGTTAGAGACAGGGGAATAGATACGCAGTATTTT

cdr3_length: 15
clone_size: .
j_call: TRBJ2-1
d_call: .
v_call: TRBV29-1
cdr3_aa: CSQTRPGRDYNEQFF
cdr3_nt: TGCAGCCAAACCCGCCCCGGACGGGACTACAATGAGCAGTTCTTC

cdr3_length: 16
clone_size: many
j_call: TRBJ1-1
d_call: .
v_call: TRBV5-1
cdr3_aa: CASSLGPGGKNTEAFF
cdr3_nt: TGCGCCAGCAGCTTAGGCCCTGGGGGCAAGAACACTGAAGCTTTCTTT

cdr3_length: 16
clone_size: many
j_call: TRBJ2-3
d_call: TRBD2
v_call: TRBV27
cdr3_aa: CASRRISGGAGDTQYF
cdr3_nt: TGTGCCAGCAGAAGAATTAGCGGGGGGGCTGGGGATACGCAGTATTTT

cdr3_length: 15
clone_size: many
j_call: TRBJ2-2
d_call: TRBD1
v_call: TRBV28
cdr3_aa: CASSSPGQGGGELFF
cdr3_nt: TGTGCCAGCAGTTCCCCCGGACAGGGAGGCGGGGAGCTGTTTTTT

cdr3_length: 14
clone_size: many
j_call: TRBJ2-1
d_call: .
v_call: TRBV5-5
cdr3_aa: CASSPGLADNEQFF
cdr3_nt: TGTGCCAGCAGCCCCGGGCTAGCCGACAATGAGCAGTTCTTC

cdr3_length: 15
clone_size: many
j_call: TRBJ2-3
d_call: .
v_call: TRBV20-1
cdr3_aa: CSARRLGPSTDTQYF
cdr3_nt: TGCAGTGCTAGGCGACTAGGTCCTAGCACAGATACGCAGTATTTT